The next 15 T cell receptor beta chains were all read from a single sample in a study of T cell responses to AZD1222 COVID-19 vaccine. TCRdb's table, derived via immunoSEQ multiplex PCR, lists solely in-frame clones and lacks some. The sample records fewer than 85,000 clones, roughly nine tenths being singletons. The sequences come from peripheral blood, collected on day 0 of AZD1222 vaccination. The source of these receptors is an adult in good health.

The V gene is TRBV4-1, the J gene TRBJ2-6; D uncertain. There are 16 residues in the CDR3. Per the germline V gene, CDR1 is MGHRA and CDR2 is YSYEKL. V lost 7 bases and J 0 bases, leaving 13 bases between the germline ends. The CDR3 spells CASMRLGRSGANVLTF. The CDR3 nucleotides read TGCGCCAGCATGAGGCTCGGGCGCTCTGGGGCCAACGTCCTGACTTTC.

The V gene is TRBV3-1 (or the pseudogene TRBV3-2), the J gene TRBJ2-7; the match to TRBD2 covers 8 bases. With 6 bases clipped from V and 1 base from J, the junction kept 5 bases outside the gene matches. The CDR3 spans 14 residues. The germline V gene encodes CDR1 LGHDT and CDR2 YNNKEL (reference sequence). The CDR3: CASRSGGGSYEQYF. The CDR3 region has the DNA TGTGCCAGCAGGAGTGGCGGGGGGTCCTACGAGCAGTACTTC.

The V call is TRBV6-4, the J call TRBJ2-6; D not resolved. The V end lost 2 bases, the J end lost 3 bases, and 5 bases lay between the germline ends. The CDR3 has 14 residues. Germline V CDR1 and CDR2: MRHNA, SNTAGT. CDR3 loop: CASSDGDGANVLTF. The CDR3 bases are TGTGCCAGCAGTGACGGGGATGGGGCCAACGTCCTGACTTTC.

The chain's CDR3 is CASSPTPVTAPFEQYF. CDR3 nucleotides: TGTGCCAGCAGTCCTACCCCGGTTACGGCCCCTTTCGAGCAGTACTTC. This chain connects TRBV28 to TRBJ2-7; D remains unclear. CDR1 MDHEN and CDR2 SYDVKM come from the germline V gene. This CDR3 comprises 16 residues. Trimming took 5 bases from V and 6 from J, leaving 23 bases between them.

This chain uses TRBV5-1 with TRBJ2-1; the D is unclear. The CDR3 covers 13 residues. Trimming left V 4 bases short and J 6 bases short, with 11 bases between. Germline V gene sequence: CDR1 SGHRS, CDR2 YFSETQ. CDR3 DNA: TGCGCCAGCAGCACCGAACCCCCCAATGAGCAGTTCTTC. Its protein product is CASSTEPPNEQFF.

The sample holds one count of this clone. CDR3 sequence: CASSEQGTYGYTF. CDR3 coding DNA: TGTGCCAGTAGTGAACAGGGAACCTATGGCTACACCTTC. The rearrangement joins TRBV19 to TRBJ1-2, with D possibly TRBD1 on 6 matching bases. Trimming took off 5 bases at V and 4 bases at J, with 11 bases between the two ends. CDR1 and CDR2 from the germline V gene are LNHDA and SQIVND (reference sequence). CDR3 length: 13 residues.

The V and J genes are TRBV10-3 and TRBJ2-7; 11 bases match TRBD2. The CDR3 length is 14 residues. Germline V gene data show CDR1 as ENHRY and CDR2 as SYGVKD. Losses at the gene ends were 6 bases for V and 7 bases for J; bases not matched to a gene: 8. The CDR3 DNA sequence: TGTGCCATCAGGGGGCTAGCGGGAGGTGGGGAGCAGTACTTC. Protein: CAIRGLAGGGEQYF.

CDR3 amino acids: CASSALGASAEQFF. CDR3 bases: TGTGCCAGCAGCGCCCTCGGGGCGAGCGCCGAGCAGTTCTTC. J is TRBJ2-1 and V is TRBV9; D may correspond to TRBD1 or TRBD2 (5 bases each). V lost 3 bases and J lost 10, with 17 bases in between. There are 14 residues in the CDR3. CDR1 is SGDLS, CDR2 YYNGEE, per germline.

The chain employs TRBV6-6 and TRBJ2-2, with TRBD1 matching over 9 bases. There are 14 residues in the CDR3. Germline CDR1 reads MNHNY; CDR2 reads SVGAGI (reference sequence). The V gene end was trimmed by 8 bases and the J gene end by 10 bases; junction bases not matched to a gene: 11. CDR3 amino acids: CASELGTGYQELFF. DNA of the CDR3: TGTGCCAGCGAGCTAGGGACAGGGTATCAGGAGCTGTTTTTT.

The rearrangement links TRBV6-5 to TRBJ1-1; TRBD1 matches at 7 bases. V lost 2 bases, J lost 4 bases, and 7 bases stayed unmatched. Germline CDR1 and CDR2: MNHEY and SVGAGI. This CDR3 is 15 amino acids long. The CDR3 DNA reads TGTGCCAGCAGTTACGGACAGGAATTGAGCACTGAAGCTTTCTTT. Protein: CASSYGQELSTEAFF.

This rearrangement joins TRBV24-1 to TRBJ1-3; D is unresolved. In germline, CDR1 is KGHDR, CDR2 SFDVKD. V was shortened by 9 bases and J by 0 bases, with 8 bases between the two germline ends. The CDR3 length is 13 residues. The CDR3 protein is CATPPGSGNTIYF. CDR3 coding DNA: TGTGCCACCCCCCCGGGCTCTGGAAACACCATATATTTT.

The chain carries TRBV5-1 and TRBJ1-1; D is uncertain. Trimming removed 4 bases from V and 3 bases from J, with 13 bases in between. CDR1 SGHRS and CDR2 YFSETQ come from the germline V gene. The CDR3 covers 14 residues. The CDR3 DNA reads TGCGCCAGCAGCAAGGAGGCCCAGTACACTGAAGCTTTCTTT. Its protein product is CASSKEAQYTEAFF.

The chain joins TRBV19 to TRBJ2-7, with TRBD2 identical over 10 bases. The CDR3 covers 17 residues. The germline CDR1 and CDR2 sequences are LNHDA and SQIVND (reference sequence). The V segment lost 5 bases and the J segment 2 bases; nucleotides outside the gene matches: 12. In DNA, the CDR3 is TGTGCCAGTAGTCGGGGAACTAGCGGGGAATCCACCTACGAGCAGTACTTC. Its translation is CASSRGTSGESTYEQYF. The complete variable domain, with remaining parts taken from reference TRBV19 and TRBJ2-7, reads DGGITQSPKYLFRKEGQNVTLSCEQNLNHDAMYWYRQDPGQGLRLIYYSQIVNDFQKGDIAEGYSVSREKKESFPLTVTSAQKNPTAFYLCASSRGTSGESTYEQYFGPGTRLTVT.

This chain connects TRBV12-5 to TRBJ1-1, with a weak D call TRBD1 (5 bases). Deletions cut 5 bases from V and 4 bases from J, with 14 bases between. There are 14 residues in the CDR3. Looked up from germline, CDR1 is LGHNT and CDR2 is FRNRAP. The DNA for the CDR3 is TGTGCTAGTGGTCCTACCATTGGGGGCACTGAAGCTTTCTTT. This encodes CASGPTIGGTEAFF. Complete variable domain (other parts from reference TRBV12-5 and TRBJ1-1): DARVTQTPRHKVTEMGQEVTMRCQPILGHNTVFWYRQTMMQGLELLAYFRNRAPLDDSGMPKDRFSAEMPDATLATLKIQPSEPRDSAVYFCASGPTIGGTEAFFGQGTRLTVV.

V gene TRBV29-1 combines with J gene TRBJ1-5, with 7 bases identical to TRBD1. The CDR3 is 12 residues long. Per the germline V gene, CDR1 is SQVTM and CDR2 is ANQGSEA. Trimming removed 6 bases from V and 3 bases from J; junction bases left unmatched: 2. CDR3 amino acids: CSVGTVNQPQHF. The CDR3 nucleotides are TGCAGCGTCGGGACAGTCAATCAGCCCCAGCATTTT.